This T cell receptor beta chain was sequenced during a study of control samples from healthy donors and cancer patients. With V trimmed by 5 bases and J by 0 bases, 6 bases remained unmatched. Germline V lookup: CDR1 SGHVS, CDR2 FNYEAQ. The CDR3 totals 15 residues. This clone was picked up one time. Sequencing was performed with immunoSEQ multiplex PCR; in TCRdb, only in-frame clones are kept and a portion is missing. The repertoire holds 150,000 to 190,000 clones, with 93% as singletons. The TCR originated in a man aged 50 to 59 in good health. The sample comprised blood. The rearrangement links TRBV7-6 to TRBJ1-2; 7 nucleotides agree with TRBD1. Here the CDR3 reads CASSTGVAANYGYTF. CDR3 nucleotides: TGTGCCAGCAGCACAGGGGTCGCGGCTAACTATGGCTACACCTTC.